One sample yielded the 3 T cell receptor beta chains listed below, sequenced in a study of blood T cell repertoires in COVID-19 (dated by TCRdb to the early 2020s). Library generation was performed with the immunoSEQ multiplex PCR assay. As stored in TCRdb, this immuneACCESS dataset retains in-frame rearrangements with V and J assigned. A fraction of the clones does not appear; measured against another copy, unresolved V genes explain less than half of the discrepancy, and the remainder lacks a known reason. The sample profile shows 90,000 to 110,000 clones; 75% to 90% of them were found once. 15% to 20% of the sample comes from the top ten. The specimen was peripheral blood. The receptor source for this set is a woman aged 60-70 years with acute or convalescent COVID-19.

The V call is TRBV28, the J call TRBJ1-5; a possible D gene is TRBD1 (6 bases). CDR1 and CDR2 from the germline V gene are MDHEN and SYDVKM. Trimming shortened V by 10 bases and J by 3 bases, and 16 bases separated the two germline ends. CDR3 length: 14 residues. The CDR3 region is CANWGGQANQPQHF. CDR3 DNA sequence: TGTGCCAACTGGGGGGGACAAGCCAATCAGCCCCAGCATTTT.

V is TRBV5-8 and J is TRBJ2-7; 8 bases are shared with TRBD1. The CDR3 extends over 15 amino acids. CDR1 and CDR2 from the germline V gene are SGHTS and YDEGEE. Germline trimming cut 4 bases from V and 4 bases from J; bases unmatched to any gene: 10. The CDR3 DNA is TGTGCCAGCAGCCCCCAAGGACAGGGAGTTTACGAGCAGTACTTC. Its protein product is CASSPQGQGVYEQYF.

The V and J genes are TRBV29-1 and TRBJ1-1; D might be TRBD1 (6 bases). CDR3 size: 12 residues. The V end was cut by 7 bases, the J end by 2 bases, with 11 bases between. Germline lookup yields CDR1 SQVTM and CDR2 ANQGSEA. In DNA form, the CDR3 reads TGCAGCGGCCACAGGGAAAACACTGAAGCTTTCTTT. Protein: CSGHRENTEAFF.